This TCR beta chain emerged from a study of T cell repertoires in cytomegalovirus infection. Study-wide findings and caveats: There were HLA-C-restricted CMV-specific TCR beta clonotypes dominating the ex vivo response.

This clonotype appeared many times. The antigen is unknown. TCRdb re-derived calls from the reads in MiXCR, one entry per CDR3 protein. The sample consists of approximately 320,000 distinct CDR3 sequences, around 9.5% of them appearing once. This CDR3 contains 18 residues. Germline V gives CDR1 MNHEY, CDR2 SVGAGI. V dropped 6 bases and J dropped 4; count of bases not matched to a gene: 10. The sequencing sample was made of PBMCs. This sequence was found in a human donor in good health (CMV status not recorded). Some clones in this sample may be carry-over from other donors' samples. This chain connects TRBV6-5 to TRBJ2-6, with 12 bases aligning to TRBD1. CDR3 amino acids: CASSQGTGGAVGANVLTF. In nucleotides, the CDR3 is TGTGCCAGCAGCCAAGGGACAGGGGGCGCGGTGGGGGCCAACGTCCTGACTTTC.